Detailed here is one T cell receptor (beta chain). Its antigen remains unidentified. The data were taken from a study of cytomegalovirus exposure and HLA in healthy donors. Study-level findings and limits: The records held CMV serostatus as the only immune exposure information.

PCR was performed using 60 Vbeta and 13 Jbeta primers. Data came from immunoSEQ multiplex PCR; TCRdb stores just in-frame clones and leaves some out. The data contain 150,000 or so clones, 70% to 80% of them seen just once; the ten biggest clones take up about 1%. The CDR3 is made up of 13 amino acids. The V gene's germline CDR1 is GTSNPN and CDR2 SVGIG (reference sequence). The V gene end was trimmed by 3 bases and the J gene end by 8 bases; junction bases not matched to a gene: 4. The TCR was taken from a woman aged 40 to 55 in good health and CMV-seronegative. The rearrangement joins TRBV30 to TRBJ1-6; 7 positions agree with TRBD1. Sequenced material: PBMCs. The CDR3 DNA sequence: TGTGCCTGGAGCAGGGACAGTTATTCACCCCTCCACTTT. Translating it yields CAWSRDSYSPLHF.